The text below deals with one TCR beta chain. This sample stems from a study of blood T cell repertoires in COVID-19. Background on the study: From T cells, B-cell-depleted T cells, or PBMCs came the material, which was cDNA or gDNA.

V trimming: 1 base; J trimming: 4 bases; junction bases outside the gene matches: 12. CDR1 is SGHRS, CDR2 YFSETQ, per germline. The CDR3 spans 18 residues. Original handling: Reference gene primer amplification yielded estimated nucleated cell counts. Sequencing used immunoSEQ multiplex PCR; TCRdb keeps in-frame clones, though not all of them. Clone size and V and J calls were adopted from that table, with D and trimming inferred from the DNA. The sample consists of approximately 92,000 clones, 85% of them appearing once. Sequenced: peripheral blood. The chain joins TRBV5-1 to TRBJ2-1, with 9 bases fitting TRBD2. The receptor's source is a man aged 45 to 65 with acute or convalescent COVID-19. The CDR3 bases are TGCGCCAGCAGCTTGCGGGGCGGGGGGGCCTTAGCATACAATGAGCAGTTCTTC. It encodes CASSLRGGGALAYNEQFF.